The 10 T cell receptor beta chains given below trace back to one sample, sequenced in a study of T cell responses to AZD1222 COVID-19 vaccine. Sequenced by immunoSEQ multiplex PCR; TCRdb stores in-frame clones only, minus some. The sample contains 120,000 to 150,000 clones, around 90% of which appear only once. The material sequenced was peripheral blood, taken 28 days after the second dose of the MenACWY control vaccine. The receptors here all came from an adult who received the MenACWY meningococcal vaccine as a control.

The rearrangement links TRBV6-1 to TRBJ2-7; TRBD2 matches at 7 bases. CDR1 is MNHNS, CDR2 SASEGT, per germline. V shed 4 bases and J 7 bases; nucleotides not matched to a gene: 16. CDR3 length equals 16 residues. The CDR3 region is CASSGGLGFGAREQYF. In nucleotides, the CDR3 is TGTGCCAGCAGTGGTGGACTAGGGTTTGGGGCTCGAGAGCAGTACTTC.

The J gene is TRBJ2-7, the V gene TRBV27; the match to TRBD1 covers 8 bases. V shed 4 bases, J shed 4 bases, and the junction held 9 bases outside the gene matches. The CDR3 totals 15 residues. Germline loops: CDR1 MNHEY, CDR2 SMNVEV (reference sequence). The CDR3 DNA reads TGTGCCAGCAGTTACCCGGGACAGGCTAGGTACGAGCAGTACTTC. Translation gives CASSYPGQARYEQYF.

The chain carries TRBV7-2 and TRBJ2-7; D is undetermined. V lost 8 bases to trimming and J lost 1 base, with 12 bases between them. Germline V CDR1 and CDR2: SGHTA, FQGNSA. This CDR3 comprises 13 residues. CDR3 amino acids: CASGLRSSYEQYF. In DNA form, the CDR3 reads TGTGCCAGCGGCCTGCGCAGTTCCTACGAGCAGTACTTC.

In this sample, this clone turned up once. The V call is TRBV5-1, the J call TRBJ1-5; 7 bases map to TRBD1. V dropped 1 base and J dropped 15; count of bases not matched to a gene: 10. CDR3 length equals 13 residues. The V gene's germline CDR1 is SGHRS and CDR2 YFSETQ. This CDR3 is CASSLNPGQLLHF. CDR3 bases: TGCGCCAGCAGCTTGAACCCGGGACAGTTGTTGCATTTT.

The rearrangement joins TRBV18 to TRBJ1-3; a possible D gene is TRBD1 (5 bases). Germline V gene sequence: CDR1 KGHSH, CDR2 LQKENI. CDR3 length: 16 amino acids. Trimming removed 0 bases from V and 3 bases from J, with 12 bases in between. The CDR3 is CASSPPGQRIGNTIYF. The CDR3 DNA sequence: TGTGCCAGCTCACCACCGGGGCAGCGAATTGGAAACACCATATATTTT. Looking up the rest from reference TRBV18 and TRBJ1-3 gives the full variable domain: NAGVMQNPRHLVRRRGQEARLRCSPMKGHSHVYWYRQLPEEGLKFMVYLQKENIIDESGMPKERFSAEFPKEGPSILRIQQVVRGDSAAYFCASSPPGQRIGNTIYFGEGSWLTVV.

The V and J genes are TRBV24-1 and TRBJ2-7; no definite D call. Trimming cost V 4 bases and J 0 bases, with 9 bases left between them. Germline V gene sequence: CDR1 KGHDR, CDR2 SFDVKD. The length of the CDR3 is 14 residues. The CDR3 nucleotides read TGTGCCACCAGTGACGGACGCCGCTCCTACGAGCAGTACTTC. Protein sequence: CATSDGRRSYEQYF.

The chain couples TRBV9 to TRBJ2-1; possibly TRBD2 for D (6 bases). Germline V gene lookup returns CDR1 SGDLS and CDR2 YYNGEE. The CDR3 is 15 amino acids. Trimming cost V 3 bases and J 5 bases, with 15 bases left between them. CDR3 loop: CASSARGLSNNEQFF. The CDR3, as DNA: TGTGCCAGCAGCGCGAGGGGACTGTCGAACAATGAGCAGTTCTTC.

The V and J genes are TRBV11-3 and TRBJ2-3, with TRBD1 matching 10 bases. This CDR3 has 16 residues. CDR1 and CDR2 from the germline V gene are SGHNT and YENEEA. The J segment lost 3 bases and the V segment lost 0 bases, leaving 3 bases of the junction unmatched. Written as DNA, the CDR3 is TGTGCCAGCAGCTTAGAGGGACAGGGGCTGACAGATACGCAGTATTTT. Encoded protein: CASSLEGQGLTDTQYF.

The chain couples TRBV5-4 to TRBJ1-2, with 9 bases lining up with TRBD1. The CDR3 sequence is 12 residues long. Germline values: CDR1 SGHNT, CDR2 YYREEE (reference sequence). The V segment lost 5 bases and the J segment 6 bases; nucleotides outside the gene matches: 2. This CDR3 is CASSRQGDGYTF. The CDR3 nucleotides read TGTGCCAGCAGTCGACAGGGGGATGGCTACACCTTC.

The V and J genes are TRBV5-1 and TRBJ1-1; the match to TRBD1 covers 7 bases. V lost 0 bases and J lost 5; bases outside the gene matches: 7. Germline V lookup: CDR1 SGHRS, CDR2 YFSETQ. This CDR3 has 15 residues. The CDR3 loop is CASSLEGRGETEAFF. CDR3 nucleotides: TGCGCCAGCAGCTTGGAAGGCAGGGGGGAGACTGAAGCTTTCTTT.